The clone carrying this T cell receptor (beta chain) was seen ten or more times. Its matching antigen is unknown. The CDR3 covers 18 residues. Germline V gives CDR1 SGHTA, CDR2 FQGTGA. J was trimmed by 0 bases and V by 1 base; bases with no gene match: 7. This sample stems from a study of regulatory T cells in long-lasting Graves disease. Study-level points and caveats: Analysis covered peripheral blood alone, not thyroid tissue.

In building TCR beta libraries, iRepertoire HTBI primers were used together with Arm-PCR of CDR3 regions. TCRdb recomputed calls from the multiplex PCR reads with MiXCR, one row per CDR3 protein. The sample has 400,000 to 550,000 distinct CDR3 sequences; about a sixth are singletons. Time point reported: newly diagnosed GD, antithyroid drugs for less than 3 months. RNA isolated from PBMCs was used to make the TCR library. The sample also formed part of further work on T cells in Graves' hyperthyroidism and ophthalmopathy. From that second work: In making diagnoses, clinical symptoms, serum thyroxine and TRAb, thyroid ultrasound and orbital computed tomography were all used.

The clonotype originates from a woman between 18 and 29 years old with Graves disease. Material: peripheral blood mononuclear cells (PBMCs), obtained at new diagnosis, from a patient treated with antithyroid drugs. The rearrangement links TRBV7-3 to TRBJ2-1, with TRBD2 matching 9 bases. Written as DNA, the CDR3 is TGTGCCAGCAGCTTAAGGGGTAGCGGGAGAGGCTCCTACAATGAGCAGTTCTTC. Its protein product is CASSLRGSGRGSYNEQFF. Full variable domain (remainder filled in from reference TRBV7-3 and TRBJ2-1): GAGVSQTPSNKVTEKGKYVELRCDPISGHTALYWYRQSLGQGPEFLIYFQGTGAADDSGLPNDRFFAVRPEGSVSTLKIQRTERGDSAVYLCASSLRGSGRGSYNEQFFGPGTRLTVL.